Following are 9 T cell receptor beta chains from one sample sequenced in a study of blood T cell repertoires in COVID-19. The assay was immunoSEQ multiplex PCR, and TCRdb's table has in-frame clones only and misses some. The sample lists approximately 280,000 clones, about 89% occurring once. Specimen: peripheral blood. These TCRs come from a woman in her sixties with acute or convalescent COVID-19.

The CDR3 sequence: CASTPPGADTQYF. DNA of the CDR3: TGTGCCAGTACCCCTCCCGGGGCAGATACGCAGTATTTT. The V and J genes are TRBV19 and TRBJ2-3; D is perhaps TRBD2 (5 bases). CDR1 is LNHDA, CDR2 SQIVND, per germline (reference sequence). V gave up 7 bases and J gave up 4 bases, with 12 bases separating them. The CDR3 is 13 amino acids.

The CDR3 DNA sequence: TGTGCCAGCAGAACCGGGACAGGGCCTCGGGACGAGCAGTACTTC. Its translation is CASRTGTGPRDEQYF. The genes are TRBV28 and TRBJ2-7; TRBD1 agrees at 9 bases. The CDR3 has 15 amino acids. V was pared by 6 bases and J by 5 bases, with 11 bases of the junction left unmatched. Germline values: CDR1 MDHEN, CDR2 SYDVKM.

The rearrangement links TRBV6-2 or TRBV6-3 to TRBJ1-5, with a possible D match to TRBD1 (5 bases). This CDR3 is built from 18 residues. V was pared by 2 bases and J by 1 base, with 18 bases between. Germline values: CDR1 MNHEY, CDR2 SVGEGT. In DNA form, the CDR3 reads TGTGCCAGCAGTTACCTGTACAGATCGGGGGAAAGCAATCAGCCCCAGCATTTT. Translating gives CASSYLYRSGESNQPQHF.

This clone has just one count. The CDR3 bases are TGTGCCACCAGTGATTTGGTCCAGGGGGCGCGGGATACGCAGTATTTT. Translation gives CATSDLVQGARDTQYF. J is TRBJ2-3 and V is TRBV24-1; 8 positions match TRBD1. CDR1 is KGHDR, CDR2 SFDVKD, per germline. The length of the CDR3 is 16 residues. V lost 0 bases, J lost 6 bases, and 7 bases stayed unmatched.

Only a few counts were recorded for this clone. Here the CDR3 DNA reads TGTGCCAGCAGTTACCCTACTCAGCCCCAGCATTTT. As protein: CASSYPTQPQHF. The chain recombines TRBV6-2 or TRBV6-3 with TRBJ1-5; no reliable D call. Per germline, CDR1 MNHEY and CDR2 SVGEGT. This CDR3 contains 12 residues. V was trimmed by 2 bases and J by 6 bases, leaving 5 bases between them.

The rearrangement uses TRBV12-5 and TRBJ1-2, with TRBD1 as a possible D gene (6 bases). Germline-derived CDR1 and CDR2 are LGHNT and FRNRAP. The CDR3 has 13 residues. The V and J ends lost 7 bases and 2 bases respectively, with 11 bases between them. The CDR3 region has the DNA TGTGCTAGTGCCCTCGGACAGAACTATGGCTACACCTTC. Amino acids: CASALGQNYGYTF.

The V call is TRBV2, the J call TRBJ1-1; 8 nucleotides line up with TRBD1. This CDR3 has 15 residues. CDR1 and CDR2 from the germline V gene are SNHLY and FYNNEI. J was trimmed by 3 bases and V by 3 bases; bases with no gene match: 6. DNA of the CDR3: TGTGCCAGCAGTGAGATGACAGGGGCTTACACTGAAGCTTTCTTT. Translated, it gives CASSEMTGAYTEAFF.

The chain combines TRBV3-1 (or the pseudogene TRBV3-2) with TRBJ2-2; weak D call: TRBD1 (6 bases). Germline V lookup: CDR1 LGHDT, CDR2 YNNKEL (reference sequence). With 4 bases removed from V and 3 bases from J, the gap between germline ends came to 9 bases. The CDR3 runs 14 residues. The CDR3 sequence is CASSRGQYTGELFF. The CDR3 DNA reads as TGTGCCAGCAGCCGCGGACAGTACACCGGGGAGCTGTTTTTT.

This clone was counted a single time. The V and J genes are TRBV27 and TRBJ1-2; D ambiguous. Germline values: CDR1 MNHEY, CDR2 SMNVEV (reference sequence). V lost 0 bases and J 0 bases, leaving 5 bases between the germline ends. CDR3 length: 14 amino acids. The CDR3 coding sequence is TGTGCCAGCAGTTTATCCGGGACTAACTATGGCTACACCTTC. Translating gives CASSLSGTNYGYTF.